The 15 T cell receptor beta chains presented below share a single source sample, sequenced in a study of T-cell memory formation after mild COVID-19. MiXCR, applied by TCRdb to the 5' RACE reads, yields one record per CDR3 protein. The sample records hundreds of thousands of distinct CDR3 sequences, 17% being singletons. Sequencing was done on a sample of PBMCs or a T cell subset sorted from them (not recorded which). These receptors all stem from an adult woman who had mild COVID-19 (a few samples of this study predate the infection). Cell type and time point are not known.

The chain has TRBV5-1 and TRBJ2-7; the D gene is possibly TRBD1 (6 bases). Looked up from germline, CDR1 is SGHRS and CDR2 is YFSETQ. This CDR3 is 15 amino acids long. Trimming cost V 3 bases and J 5 bases, with 18 bases left between them. CDR3 sequence (DNA): TGCGCCAGCAGCTCGACACAGGGATCATTGAACGAGCAGTACTTC. It yields the protein CASSSTQGSLNEQYF.

This sequence joins TRBV12-3 or TRBV12-4 and TRBJ1-2; possible D gene TRBD1, 6 bases. This CDR3 is 13 amino acids long. With 7 bases removed from V and 8 bases from J, the gap between germline ends came to 17 bases. The CDR3 is CASKRDMGTGYTF. In DNA, the CDR3 is TGTGCCAGCAAACGGGACATGGGGACAGGCTACACCTTC.

This sequence joins TRBV4-1 and TRBJ2-5; 7 bases are shared with TRBD1. V shed 3 bases and J 5 bases; nucleotides not matched to a gene: 9. Germline CDR1 is MGHRA and CDR2 is YSYEKL. This CDR3 has 15 amino acids. CDR3 in amino acids: CASSQGDRDRETQYF. As DNA, the CDR3 is TGCGCCAGCAGCCAGGGAGACAGGGATCGGGAGACCCAGTACTTC.

This clonotype was picked up a small number of times. The rearrangement uses TRBV7-9 and TRBJ2-7; TRBD2 agrees at 11 bases. In germline, CDR1 is SEHNR, CDR2 FQNEAQ (reference sequence). The V and J ends lost 5 bases and 5 bases, in that order; junction bases with no gene match: 5. The CDR3 length is 14 residues. CDR3 region: CASSLLAGGDEQYF. In DNA form, the CDR3 reads TGTGCCAGCAGCCTCTTAGCGGGAGGGGACGAGCAGTACTTC.

V usage is TRBV30 and J usage is TRBJ2-7; 8 bases align to TRBD1. This CDR3 is 15 amino acids long. The junction had 12 bases not matched to a gene; V was cut back by 3 bases and J by 5 bases. Germline V lookup: CDR1 GTSNPN, CDR2 SVGIG (reference sequence). CDR3 sequence reads: CAWRFRTGKSDEQYF. The CDR3, as DNA: TGTGCCTGGAGGTTCCGGACAGGGAAATCGGACGAGCAGTACTTC.

This chain joins TRBV7-9 and TRBJ2-3; D is unresolved. The germline CDR1 and CDR2 sequences are SEHNR and FQNEAQ (reference sequence). V gave up 5 bases and J gave up 2 bases, with 17 bases separating them. The CDR3 totals 16 residues. This CDR3 reads CASSLRPAALTDTQYF. The CDR3 DNA reads TGTGCCAGCAGCCTAAGACCAGCCGCCCTCACAGATACGCAGTATTTT.

This clonotype was seen more than once but under ten times. The chain joins TRBV20-1 to TRBJ2-2; a weak D match, TRBD1 (6 bases). Germline CDR1 is DFQATT and CDR2 is SNEGSKA (reference sequence). CDR3 length equals 17 residues. The V and J ends lost 0 bases and 0 bases respectively, with 14 bases between them. This CDR3 reads CSARDGKDSANTGELFF. CDR3 DNA: TGCAGTGCTAGAGATGGGAAGGACAGTGCGAACACCGGGGAGCTGTTTTTT.

This clonotype has more than one count but fewer than ten. This chain uses TRBV11-2 with TRBJ1-2; unclear D gene. This CDR3 region has 13 residues. Trimming took 5 bases from V and 4 from J, leaving 11 bases between them. Germline V CDR1 and CDR2: SGHAT, FQNNGV. The CDR3 coding sequence is TGTGCCAGCAGCCCCCTTAGAGGCTATGGCTACACCTTC. Translating gives CASSPLRGYGYTF. The full variable domain, completed using reference TRBV11-2 and TRBJ1-2, is EAGVAQSPRYKIIEKRQSVAFWCNPISGHATLYWYQQILGQGPKLLIQFQNNGVVDDSQLPKDRFSAERLKGVDSTLKIQPAKLEDSAVYLCASSPLRGYGYTFGSGTRLTVV.

This chain uses TRBV9 with TRBJ1-1; D is possibly TRBD1 (6 bases). The CDR3 has 15 amino acids. V lost 6 bases and J lost 4, with 19 bases in between. The germline CDR1 and CDR2 sequences are SGDLS and YYNGEE. The chain's CDR3 is CASTTEGGRITEAFF. The CDR3 bases are TGTGCCAGCACCACAGAAGGGGGGAGGATCACTGAAGCTTTCTTT.

A few counts support this clonotype. The chain carries TRBV5-1 and TRBJ2-2; D is undetermined. The germline V and J ends were trimmed by 4 bases and 2 bases, with 15 bases remaining between them. The CDR3 loop spans 16 amino acids. The germline V gene has CDR1 SGHRS and CDR2 YFSETQ. The CDR3 sequence is CASSVDARTNTGELFF. As DNA, the CDR3 is TGCGCCAGCAGCGTTGACGCCCGGACCAACACCGGGGAGCTGTTTTTT. The full variable domain, in which reference TRBV5-1 and TRBJ2-2 provide the parts outside the CDR3, is KAGVTQTPRYLIKTRGQQVTLSCSPISGHRSVSWYQQTPGQGLQFLFEYFSETQRNKGNFPGRFSGRQFSNSRSEMNVSTLELGDSALYLCASSVDARTNTGELFFGEGSRLTVL.

This clonotype was observed at least ten times. The V call is TRBV12-3 or TRBV12-4, the J call TRBJ2-7; 11 nucleotides agree with TRBD2. This CDR3 has 15 amino acids. J lost 1 base, V lost 5 bases, and 4 bases had no gene match. CDR3 bases: TGTGCCAGCAGTCCTAGCGGGGGGAGATCCTACGAGCAGTACTTC. This gives the protein CASSPSGGRSYEQYF.

The rearrangement uses TRBV27 and TRBJ2-1; D gene ambiguous. Germline V gene data show CDR1 as MNHEY and CDR2 as SMNVEV (reference sequence). Trimming removed 6 bases at V and 6 bases at J, with 12 bases between. The CDR3 runs 13 residues. CDR3 coding DNA: TGTGCCAGCAGGGGCGGCCGAACCAATGAGCAGTTCTTC. Its protein product is CASRGGRTNEQFF.

This clonotype was seen only a few times. One end of the junction is discordant with germline, which a read error may explain. V gene TRBV29-1 combines with J gene TRBJ2-5, with D perhaps TRBD1 or TRBD2 (6 bases each). The CDR3 consists of 13 residues. Germline CDR1 SQVTM, CDR2 ANQGSEA. The CDR3 nucleotides are TGCAGCGTTGAAGATCTGGCCGGGGGCCGGCAGAACTTC. Translation gives CSVEDLAGGRQNF.

The chain combines TRBV7-8 with TRBJ1-1; 7 bases map to TRBD1. Trimming removed 5 bases from V and 6 bases from J; junction bases left unmatched: 6. The CDR3 is 13 residues long. From germline, CDR1 is SGHVS and CDR2 FQNEAQ. CDR3 sequence: CASSANRGAEAFF. In DNA form, the CDR3 reads TGTGCCAGCAGCGCGAACAGGGGCGCTGAAGCTTTCTTT.

This clonotype was seen a handful of times. J is TRBJ1-4 and V is TRBV5-1; the D gene is possibly TRBD1 (5 bases). Trimming stripped 5 bases from V and 5 bases from J, with 13 bases between. From germline, CDR1 is SGHRS and CDR2 YFSETQ. The CDR3 consists of 14 residues. CDR3 in amino acids: CASSRDWANEKLFF. DNA for the CDR3: TGCGCCAGCAGTCGGGACTGGGCGAATGAAAAACTGTTTTTT.